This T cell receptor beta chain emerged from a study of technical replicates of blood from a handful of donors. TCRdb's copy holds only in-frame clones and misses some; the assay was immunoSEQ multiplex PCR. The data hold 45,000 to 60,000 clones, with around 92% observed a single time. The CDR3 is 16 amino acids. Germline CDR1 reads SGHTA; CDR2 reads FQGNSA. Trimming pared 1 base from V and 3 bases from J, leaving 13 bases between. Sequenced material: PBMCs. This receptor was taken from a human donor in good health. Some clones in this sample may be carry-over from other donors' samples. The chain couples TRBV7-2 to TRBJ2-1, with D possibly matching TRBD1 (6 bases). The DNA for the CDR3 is TGTGCCAGCAGCTTAGACCCGGGACACCGCTACAATGAGCAGTTCTTC. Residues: CASSLDPGHRYNEQFF.